Below, one T cell receptor (beta chain) is given with its context. Its antigen remains unidentified. Base-call qualities are not available, and no considerably larger clone is one nucleotide away. In total, approximately 700 healthy bone marrow donors made up the cohort. Cohort members were all nominally healthy when sampled, although unrecorded immune exposures were likely present. The donor tested CMV seronegative, placing the donor among the approximately 400 seronegative members of the cohort. A peripheral blood sample was provided by each donor, and peripheral blood mononuclear cells were used for TCR beta sequencing. The Qiagen DNeasy Blood Extraction Kit was used to extract genomic DNA from the blood cell samples. This record comes from a study of cytomegalovirus exposure and HLA in healthy donors (dated by TCRdb to 2017 to 2019). Context from the whole study: According to an earlier analysis of 550 to 750 of the donors, roughly 180 million T cells yielded approximately 120 million unique TCR beta sequences and more than 250 Gb of sequence data. HLA typing covered class I and class II loci at four-digit resolution. A later genetic analysis used genome-wide SNP genotypes for about three fifths of the 666 donors, treating that subset as a discovery cohort. Besides the first cohort of 550 to 750 subjects, a separate validation cohort made up of over 95 different subjects was used. To predict cytomegalovirus infection status, the study brought together high-throughput TCR immunosequencing, statistical association of individual TCRs with disease status, and machine learning. To study patterns of TCR occurrence, a later analysis re-analyzed previously published TCR beta repertoires from 650 to 750 donors and added high-resolution HLA genotyping. About 280 gigabases of sequencing data and around 85 million unique TCR sequences made up an early release that covered under 750 HLA-typed donors. Among around 400 genotyped donors of the cohort, an average of approximately 220,000 unique TCR beta nucleotide sequences was sequenced per donor, of which about 19% were non-productive. The aim of the study was to test whether cataloging public T cell receptors could identify signatures of past pathogen exposure. Donor age, sex, ethnicity and CMV serostatus were compiled alongside the repertoire data. The study used immunosequencing to profile the T cell repertoires of approximately 640 subjects and linked those repertoires to cytomegalovirus serostatus. An earlier analysis of several hundred of the donors applied high-throughput TCR beta sequencing to assess whether each TCR beta V gene segment acted as functional or pseudogenic. Every repertoire in the discovery cohort had been generated on one and the same sequencing platform. The later analysis used no new phenotypic data to find candidate immune exposures, relying instead on TCR beta sequences and their occurrence across donors. A few DR-DQ haplotypes were handled as single units for association and clustering because linkage in the cohort was strong. Among the roughly 400 genotyped donors, around 81% belonged to the genetic ancestry cluster associated with self-reported Caucasian donors. Typing coverage differed by locus: A, B, C, DRB1 and DQB1 were typed in roughly 629-630 donors, DQA1 in 522, DPA1 in some 570, and DPB1 in 450 to 480.

Libraries were built with the immunoSEQ multiplex PCR assay. The multiplex PCR relied on a mix of 60 forward primers for TCR Vbeta segments and 13 reverse primers for TCR Jbeta segments. The CDR3 region of rearranged TCR beta genes was amplified from genomic DNA with a multiplex PCR assay. On the Illumina HiSeq System, the amplified TCR beta libraries were sequenced as 87-base-pair reads. The study's processing was this. A later analysis tallied tens of millions of unique TCR beta chains across the 700 or so repertoires, and around 12 million of those chains were shared by two or more donors. Raw reads were error-corrected and collapsed into unique sequences with a nearest-neighbor algorithm that merged closely related sequences to remove PCR and sequencing errors. CDR3 sequences were aligned to IMGT reference sequences to assign V, D and J gene segments. For a sequence to be retained, a match of at least six nucleotides was required to both a V gene segment and a J gene segment. Rearrangements were called productive when the CDR3 lacked stop codons and stayed in frame with V and J; all others were non-productive. Following IMGT convention, CDR3 was defined as the stretch from the second conserved V-encoded cysteine up to the conserved J-encoded phenylalanine. In an earlier analysis of some 550 of the donors, sequences lacking an unambiguous match to a single V gene segment were excluded. In an earlier analysis of several hundred of the donors, V segments were called functional above 56.7% productive rearrangements and were called segregating when the between-donor standard deviation exceeded 5%. A statistical classification framework was built for diagnosing cytomegalovirus status from the catalog of TCR beta chain sequences. In a later analysis, TCR nucleotide sequences were compared against IMGT/GENE-DB human TR gene sequences so that V and J genes could be assigned. Using the TCRdist pipeline, a later analysis assigned CDR3 sequences along with most-parsimonious VDJ recombination scenarios. In a later analysis, each TCR beta chain was defined by its CDR3 amino acid sequence together with its V-gene family, and reads without a unique V-gene family were excluded. As a way to deal with suspected cross-contamination and a sequencing artifact, a later analysis dropped 592 nucleotide sequences that were highly shared and had low generation probability. In a later analysis, a clonal expansion index was calculated for each public chain from normalized within-repertoire ranks of inferred template counts. In a later analysis, generation probabilities were computed using a VDJ recombination model fitted to out-of-frame rearrangements, and the results were checked against IGoR. Hypergeometric tests were used in a later analysis to score TCR-TCR, TCR-HLA and TCR-CMV co-occurrence, with a repertoire-size bias correction applied to the TCR pairs. In a later analysis, false discovery rates were estimated by permuting HLA or CMV assignments 20 times. In a later analysis, co-occurring TCRs were grouped using DBSCAN, and TCRdist sequence similarity was added for clustering within HLA-allele-positive subsets. Co-occurrence clustering excluded repertoires with fewer than 30,000 or more than 120,000 public chains, plus five with anomalous nucleotide sharing. Imported from immuneACCESS, the table was reduced by TCRdb to in-frame sequences with V and J called. These copies leave out some clones; in studies compared against another copy, an unresolved V gene accounts for under half, and the cause of the remainder is not known. The V and J calls and clone size were taken over from that table, and D and trimming were inferred from the DNA. In this sample the table shows about 130,000 clones, about 83% of which occur a single time. The ten largest account for 0.95% to 1.5% of the sample.

Results the study describes overall, beyond this receptor: When HLA alleles, especially DR and DQ, strongly co-occurred, attributing TCR associations to individual alleles was difficult. The study listed 150 to 200 TCR beta chains as associated with cytomegalovirus. The only immune exposure information available for the cohort was CMV serostatus. A later genetic analysis reported fewer N-insertions in productive TCRs among donors in an Asian-associated ancestry cluster than the approximately 670-donor mean. Several of the top co-occurrence clusters appeared to be linked to parvovirus B19, influenza, CMV and Epstein-Barr virus, according to a later analysis. Linkage disequilibrium might explain the correlated functional status among segregating V segments, but an unknown experimental factor could not be ruled out. Broadly in line with IMGT annotations, most TCR beta V segments showed up in productive rearrangements about 87% or about 30% of the time in an earlier analysis of approximately 600 of the donors. A further reported finding was that TCR beta sequences accurately predicted the HLA-A and HLA-B alleles for most subjects in the first cohort. In a later genetic analysis, a missense DCLRE1C variant was associated with V-gene and J-gene trimming of TCR beta chains, and the association was replicated in an independent cohort. Most CMV-associated TCR beta chains appeared to be HLA-restricted in a later analysis, and the HLA associations seemed to be driven largely by CMV exposure. A later analysis associated some 17,000 TCR beta sequences with specific HLA alleles at a false discovery rate of 0.05. Presence/absence analyses assumed roughly uniform sequencing depth across donors, an assumption that may not hold. In a later analysis, the rate of TCR association differed among HLA loci, with DRB1 alleles having the most associated TCRs and HLA-C alleles having the fewest. Some IMGT-functional V segments, including TRBV6-2 and TRBV6-3, could not be told apart with the 87-base-pair reads, so those segments were excluded. The classifier was reported to diagnose cytomegalovirus status with high specificity and sensitivity in both the original cohort and the validation cohort. The authors suggested that the approach could potentially be extended to other disease states and immunological phenotypes. The earlier analysis of 450 to 700 of the donors excluded some 16 rarely observed V segments, including chromosome 9 orphons, because counts were too low. In vitro tests confirmed that a few of the cytomegalovirus-associated TCR beta chains recognize cytomegalovirus antigens. This cohort had only TCR beta chains sequenced, and the lack of alpha or paired-chain data limited which features could be detected. A group of highly shared sequence variants was considered likely to be a technical artifact of the sequencing pipeline. In a later analysis, HLA-associated TCR beta chains were found to be more clonally expanded and to have lower generation probabilities than equally common non-associated chains. Because HLA typing was missing for some donors at each locus, association tests included only the typed subset. Most TCR sequences were observed very rarely across donors, whereas some public TCRs were present in many individuals.

The germline V end is reduced by 3 bases and the J end by 4 bases; junction bases left unmatched: 3. CDR1 and CDR2 are read off the germline V gene as SGHAT and FQNNGV. The CDR3 spans 15 residues, from the cysteine through the phenylalanine. Of the read, only the CDR3 DNA is kept; its 45 bases are in frame from base 1. This clonotype was sampled from a girl aged 2-10 years in good health and CMV-seronegative. What was sequenced was PBMCs. The chain couples TRBV11-2 to TRBJ2-3, with TRBD2 matching 11 junction bases. The CDR3 region reads CASSFSSGRPDTQYF. The sequence in DNA is TGTGCCAGCAGCTTTTCTAGCGGGAGGCCAGATACGCAGTATTTT.